These 20 T cell receptor beta chains originate from one sample sequenced in a study of T cell changes during pregnancy in multiple sclerosis. TCRdb's table, derived via immunoSEQ multiplex PCR, lists solely in-frame clones and lacks some. The data hold roughly 41,000 clones, with approximately 94% observed a single time. The source material was peripheral blood, sampled in the third trimester of pregnancy. The receptors shown here come from a female donor with multiple sclerosis, enrolled in a pregnancy study.

The chain combines TRBV6-1 with TRBJ1-1; 7 nucleotides agree with TRBD1. CDR1 is MNHNS and CDR2 is SASEGT in the germline V gene. The CDR3 consists of 13 residues. The trim removed 6 bases at V and 3 bases at J, leaving 4 bases unmatched. The CDR3 nucleotides are TGTGCCAGCAGCGGACAGGAGTACACTGAAGCTTTCTTT. Protein sequence: CASSGQEYTEAFF.

V is TRBV9 and J is TRBJ2-2; TRBD2 agrees at 15 bases. The CDR3 totals 18 residues. The V gene end was trimmed by 7 bases and the J gene end by 4 bases; junction bases not matched to a gene: 11. Looked up from germline, CDR1 is SGDLS and CDR2 is YYNGEE. The CDR3 nucleotides are TGTGCCAGCGGGGGACTAGCGGGAGGCGTGGGAAGCACCGGGGAGCTGTTTTTT. Its protein product is CASGGLAGGVGSTGELFF.

V and J are TRBV11-2 and TRBJ2-5; perhaps TRBD2 as D (7 bases). This CDR3 has 13 residues. V was cut by 5 bases and J by 5 bases, with 12 bases left in between. CDR1 SGHAT and CDR2 FQNNGV come from the germline V gene. The CDR3 coding sequence is TGTGCCAGCAGCCAGGGGAGGGTCGAGACCCAGTACTTC. Its translation is CASSQGRVETQYF. Complete variable domain (other parts from reference TRBV11-2 and TRBJ2-5): EAGVAQSPRYKIIEKRQSVAFWCNPISGHATLYWYQQILGQGPKLLIQFQNNGVVDDSQLPKDRFSAERLKGVDSTLKIQPAKLEDSAVYLCASSQGRVETQYFGPGTRLLVL.

The chain is built from TRBV28 and TRBJ2-1; TRBD2 aligns across 9 bases. This CDR3 comprises 20 residues. Losses at the gene ends were 5 bases for V and 4 bases for J; bases not matched to a gene: 21. Germline V gene lookup returns CDR1 MDHEN and CDR2 SYDVKM. As DNA, the CDR3 is TGTGCCAGCAGTCACAGATCTGCACTGCGACTAGCGGAGACATACAATGAGCAGTTCTTC. It encodes CASSHRSALRLAETYNEQFF.

The chain has TRBV7-9 and TRBJ1-2; D possibly corresponds to TRBD1 (6 bases). V shed 2 bases and J shed 4 bases, with 11 bases lying between them. The germline V gene has CDR1 SEHNR and CDR2 FQNEAQ (reference sequence). This CDR3 has 14 amino acids. The CDR3 reads CASSLTGKSYGYTF. The CDR3 DNA reads TGTGCCAGCAGCTTAACAGGGAAGTCCTATGGCTACACCTTC.

Only one count was recorded for this clone. J is TRBJ2-5 and V is TRBV7-2, with 9 bases matching TRBD2. V was pared by 1 base and J by 5 bases, with 11 bases of the junction left unmatched. The CDR3 covers 17 residues. The germline V gene encodes CDR1 SGHTA and CDR2 FQGNSA. CDR3 loop: CASSLDLAGGRRETQYF. The CDR3, as DNA: TGTGCCAGCAGCTTAGACCTTGCGGGGGGGCGTCGGGAGACCCAGTACTTC.

V gene TRBV5-1 combines with J gene TRBJ2-1; 7 bases are shared with TRBD1. V was clipped by 2 bases and J by 1 base; unmatched bases: 3. The CDR3 is 15 amino acids. Germline lookup yields CDR1 SGHRS and CDR2 YFSETQ. CDR3 nucleotide sequence: TGCGCCAGCAGCTTACAGGGACAGTCCTACAATGAGCAGTTCTTC. Protein product: CASSLQGQSYNEQFF.

This chain connects TRBV19 to TRBJ2-7; TRBD2 aligns across 7 bases. Germline values: CDR1 LNHDA, CDR2 SQIVND (reference sequence). V trimming: 7 bases; J trimming: 2 bases; junction bases outside the gene matches: 8. The CDR3 has 14 amino acids. CDR3 DNA: TGTGCCAGTACTAGCGGACCGCCAGCCTACGAGCAGTACTTC. Amino acids: CASTSGPPAYEQYF.

V is TRBV5-4 and J is TRBJ2-1, with TRBD2 as a possible D gene (5 bases). This CDR3 is 12 amino acids long. Trimming pared 5 bases from V and 8 bases from J, leaving 11 bases between. The germline gives CDR1 SGHNT, CDR2 YYREEE (reference sequence). CDR3 amino acids: CASSPDGDEQFF. CDR3 nucleotides: TGTGCCAGCAGTCCTGACGGGGATGAGCAGTTCTTC. Filled out from reference TRBV5-4 and TRBJ2-1, the complete variable domain reads ETGVTQSPTHLIKTRGQQVTLRCSSQSGHNTVSWYQQALGQGPQFIFQYYREEENGRGNFPPRFSGLQFPNYSSELNVNALELDDSALYLCASSPDGDEQFFGPGTRLTVL.

This chain links TRBV6-1 with TRBJ1-2; D is undetermined. Germline CDR1 reads MNHNS; CDR2 reads SASEGT. V lost 3 bases to trimming and J lost 4 bases, with 15 bases between them. This CDR3 region has 15 residues. The CDR3 region is CASSDDGEGVYGYTF. The CDR3 DNA reads TGTGCCAGCAGTGACGACGGGGAGGGAGTCTATGGCTACACCTTC.

The chain employs TRBV7-6 and TRBJ2-1, with a possible D match to TRBD1 (6 bases). Trimming shortened V by 5 bases and J by 8 bases, and 19 bases separated the two germline ends. Germline V lookup: CDR1 SGHVS, CDR2 FNYEAQ. The CDR3 totals 15 residues. The CDR3 reads CASSEYRVLSDEQFF. DNA for the CDR3: TGTGCCAGCAGCGAGTACAGGGTGCTAAGCGATGAGCAGTTCTTC.

The rearrangement uses TRBV27 and TRBJ2-1, with no clear D. Trimming pared 6 bases from V and 6 bases from J, leaving 12 bases between. The CDR3 contains 13 residues. Germline V gives CDR1 MNHEY, CDR2 SMNVEV (reference sequence). The CDR3 spells CASSPPSPNEQFF. CDR3 coding DNA: TGTGCCAGCAGCCCCCCTAGTCCCAATGAGCAGTTCTTC.

This rearrangement joins TRBV6-4 to TRBJ1-1; 8 bases align to TRBD1. With 6 bases clipped from V and 4 bases from J, the junction kept 4 bases outside the gene matches. Germline V CDR1 and CDR2: MRHNA, SNTAGT. The CDR3 spans 13 residues. The CDR3, as DNA: TGTGCCAGCAGCAGGGGGCGAGGCACTGAAGCTTTCTTT. Translated: CASSRGRGTEAFF.

The V and J genes are TRBV29-1 and TRBJ1-1; D unresolved. CDR3 length: 12 amino acids. The V and J ends lost 4 bases and 0 bases respectively, with 6 bases between them. Germline V lookup: CDR1 SQVTM, CDR2 ANQGSEA. CDR3 loop: CSVGYMNTEAFF. CDR3 nucleotides: TGCAGCGTTGGGTACATGAACACTGAAGCTTTCTTT.

The chain has TRBV7-9 and TRBJ1-6; D is possibly TRBD1 (6 bases). Germline V gene data show CDR1 as SEHNR and CDR2 as FQNEAQ (reference sequence). This CDR3 comprises 17 residues. With 1 base removed from V and 4 bases from J, the gap between germline ends came to 14 bases. DNA for the CDR3: TGTGCCAGCAGCTTAGATTTCCCCGGACAGTATAATTCACCCCTCCACTTT. Its translation is CASSLDFPGQYNSPLHF.

V usage is TRBV30 and J usage is TRBJ2-2; D uncertain. The germline gives CDR1 GTSNPN, CDR2 SVGIG (reference sequence). V shed 0 bases and J shed 11 bases, with 7 bases lying between them. The length of the CDR3 is 11 residues. The CDR3 bases are TGTGCCTGGAGTGTCTCGACAGAGCTGTTTTTT. Amino acids: CAWSVSTELFF.

V usage is TRBV27 and J usage is TRBJ1-2, with TRBD1 matching over 9 bases. This CDR3 spans 14 amino acids. Looked up from germline, CDR1 is MNHEY and CDR2 is SMNVEV (reference sequence). The J segment lost 5 bases and the V segment lost 4 bases, leaving 5 bases of the junction unmatched. CDR3 sequence (DNA): TGTGCCAGCAGTTCACAGGGGGCGCGGTATGGCTACACCTTC. Translated: CASSSQGARYGYTF.

For the CDR3, the DNA is TGTGCCAGCAGCCCCCCACTTGCTAGCGGGGTCGTAGCCAAAAACATTCAGTACTTC. This codes for CASSPPLASGVVAKNIQYF. The rearrangement joins TRBV5-8 to TRBJ2-4; 9 bases are shared with TRBD2. Germline V gene sequence: CDR1 SGHTS, CDR2 YDEGEE. CDR3 length equals 19 residues. Germline trimming cut 4 bases from V and 0 bases from J; bases unmatched to any gene: 14.

The V gene is TRBV18, the J gene TRBJ1-6; TRBD1 aligns across 8 bases. Germline CDR1 is KGHSH and CDR2 is LQKENI. V lost 3 bases to trimming and J lost 6 bases; unmatched junction nucleotides: 10. This CDR3 spans 17 amino acids. CDR3 bases: TGTGCCAGCTCACCTACCATAACAGGGGGGATTAATTCACCCCTCCACTTT. It encodes CASSPTITGGINSPLHF.

The chain carries TRBV19 and TRBJ1-6; tentative D call: TRBD1 (5 bases). CDR1 and CDR2 (germline): LNHDA, SQIVND (reference sequence). This CDR3 has 15 residues. Trimming removed 6 bases from V and 6 bases from J, with 15 bases in between. This CDR3 reads CASSKGLPGNSPLHF. The DNA of the CDR3 is TGTGCCAGTAGCAAGGGACTTCCTGGTAATTCACCCCTCCACTTT.